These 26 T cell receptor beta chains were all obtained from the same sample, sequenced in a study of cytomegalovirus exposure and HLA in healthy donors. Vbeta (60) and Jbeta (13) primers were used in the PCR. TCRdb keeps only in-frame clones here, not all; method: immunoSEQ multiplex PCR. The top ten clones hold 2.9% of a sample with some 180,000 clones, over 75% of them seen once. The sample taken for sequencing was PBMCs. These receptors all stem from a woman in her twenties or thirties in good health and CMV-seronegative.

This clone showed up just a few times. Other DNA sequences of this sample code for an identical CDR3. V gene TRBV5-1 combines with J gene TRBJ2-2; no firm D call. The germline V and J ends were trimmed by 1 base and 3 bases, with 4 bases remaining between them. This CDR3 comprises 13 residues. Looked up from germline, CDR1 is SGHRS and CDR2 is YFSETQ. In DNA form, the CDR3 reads TGCGCCAGCAGCTTGCAGGACACCGGGGAGCTGTTTTTT. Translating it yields CASSLQDTGELFF.

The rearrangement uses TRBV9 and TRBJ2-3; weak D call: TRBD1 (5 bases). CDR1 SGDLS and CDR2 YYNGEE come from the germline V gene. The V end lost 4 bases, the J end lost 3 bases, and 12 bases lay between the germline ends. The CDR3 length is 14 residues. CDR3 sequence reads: CASSIDSLTDTQYF. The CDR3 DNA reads TGTGCCAGCAGCATCGACAGCTTAACAGATACGCAGTATTTT. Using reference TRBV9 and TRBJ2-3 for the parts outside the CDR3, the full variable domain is DSGVTQTPKHLITATGQRVTLRCSPRSGDLSVYWYQQSLDQGLQFLIQYYNGEERAKGNILERFSAQQFPDLHSELNLSSLELGDSALYFCASSIDSLTDTQYFGPGTRLTVL.

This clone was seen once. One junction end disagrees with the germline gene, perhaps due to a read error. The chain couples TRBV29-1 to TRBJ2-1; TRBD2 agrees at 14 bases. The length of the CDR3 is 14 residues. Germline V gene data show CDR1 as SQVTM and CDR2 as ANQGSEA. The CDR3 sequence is CSVEGPRLAGGQIF. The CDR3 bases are TGCAGCGTTGAAGGTCCCCGACTAGCGGGGGGGCAGATCTTC.

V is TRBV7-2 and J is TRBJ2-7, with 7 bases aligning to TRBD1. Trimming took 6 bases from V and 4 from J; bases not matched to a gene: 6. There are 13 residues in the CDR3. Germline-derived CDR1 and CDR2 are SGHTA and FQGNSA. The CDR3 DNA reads TGTGCCAGCAGACGACAACAGGGGTACGAGCAGTACTTC. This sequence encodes CASRRQQGYEQYF.

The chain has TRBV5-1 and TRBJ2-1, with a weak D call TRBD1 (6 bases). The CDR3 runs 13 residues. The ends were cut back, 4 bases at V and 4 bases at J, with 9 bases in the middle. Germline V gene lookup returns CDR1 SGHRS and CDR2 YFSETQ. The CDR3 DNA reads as TGCGCCAGCAGCATAACAGGGTACAATGAGCAGTTCTTC. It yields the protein CASSITGYNEQFF.

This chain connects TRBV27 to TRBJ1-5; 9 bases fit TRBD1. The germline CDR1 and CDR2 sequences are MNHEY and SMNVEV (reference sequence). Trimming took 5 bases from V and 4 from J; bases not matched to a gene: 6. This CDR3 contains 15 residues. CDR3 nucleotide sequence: TGTGCCAGCAGTCCCCCCGGGACAGGGAATCAGCCCCAGCATTTT. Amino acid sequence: CASSPPGTGNQPQHF.

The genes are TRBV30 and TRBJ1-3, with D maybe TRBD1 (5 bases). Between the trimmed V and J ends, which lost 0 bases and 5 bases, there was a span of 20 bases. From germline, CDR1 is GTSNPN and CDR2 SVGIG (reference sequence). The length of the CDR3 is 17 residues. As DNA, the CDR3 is TGTGCCTGGAGTGTAGGGACTATGGGGCTGGCTAGAAACACCATATATTTT. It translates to CAWSVGTMGLARNTIYF.

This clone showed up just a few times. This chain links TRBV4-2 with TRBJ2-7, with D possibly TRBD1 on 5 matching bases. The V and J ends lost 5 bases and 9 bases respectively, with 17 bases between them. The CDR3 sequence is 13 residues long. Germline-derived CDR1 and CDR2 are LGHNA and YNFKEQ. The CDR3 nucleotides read TGTGCCAGCAGCTTCATCGAAACTCAGGGGCAGTACTTC. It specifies CASSFIETQGQYF.

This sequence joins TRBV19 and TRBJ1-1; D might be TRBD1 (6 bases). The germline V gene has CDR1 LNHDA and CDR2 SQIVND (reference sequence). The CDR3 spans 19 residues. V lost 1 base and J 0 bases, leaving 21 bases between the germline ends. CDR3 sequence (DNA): TGTGCCAGTAGTATAGCGCGCGGGCAGGGGCCGCGGATGAACACTGAAGCTTTCTTT. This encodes CASSIARGQGPRMNTEAFF.

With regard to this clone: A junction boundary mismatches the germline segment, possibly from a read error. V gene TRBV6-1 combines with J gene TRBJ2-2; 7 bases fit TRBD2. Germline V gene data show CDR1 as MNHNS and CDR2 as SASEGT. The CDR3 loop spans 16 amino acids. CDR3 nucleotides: TGTGCCAGCACTGAATATGGTAGCGGGTGGGGCGGGGAGCTGTTTTTT. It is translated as CASTEYGSGWGGELFF.

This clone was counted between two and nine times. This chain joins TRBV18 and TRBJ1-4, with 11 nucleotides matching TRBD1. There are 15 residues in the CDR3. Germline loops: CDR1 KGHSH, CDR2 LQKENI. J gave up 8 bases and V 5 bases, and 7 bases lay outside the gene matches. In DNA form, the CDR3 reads TGTGCCAGCTCATCCGGACAGGGGGCGCAGGAAAAACTGTTTTTT. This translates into CASSSGQGAQEKLFF.

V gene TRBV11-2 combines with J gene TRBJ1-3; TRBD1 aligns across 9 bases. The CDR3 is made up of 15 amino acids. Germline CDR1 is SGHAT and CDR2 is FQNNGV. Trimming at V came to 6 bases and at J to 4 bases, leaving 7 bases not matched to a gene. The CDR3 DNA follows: TGTGCCAGCAGGAGGACCGGGACAGGGGGAAACACCATATATTTT. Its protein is CASRRTGTGGNTIYF.

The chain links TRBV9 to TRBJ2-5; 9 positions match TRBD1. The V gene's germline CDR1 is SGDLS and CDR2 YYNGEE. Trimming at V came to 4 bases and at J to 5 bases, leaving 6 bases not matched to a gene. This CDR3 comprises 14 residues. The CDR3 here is CASSQTGTGETQYF. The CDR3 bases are TGTGCCAGCAGCCAAACCGGGACAGGGGAGACCCAGTACTTC. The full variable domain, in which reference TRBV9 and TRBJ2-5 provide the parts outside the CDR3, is DSGVTQTPKHLITATGQRVTLRCSPRSGDLSVYWYQQSLDQGLQFLIQYYNGEERAKGNILERFSAQQFPDLHSELNLSSLELGDSALYFCASSQTGTGETQYFGPGTRLLVL.

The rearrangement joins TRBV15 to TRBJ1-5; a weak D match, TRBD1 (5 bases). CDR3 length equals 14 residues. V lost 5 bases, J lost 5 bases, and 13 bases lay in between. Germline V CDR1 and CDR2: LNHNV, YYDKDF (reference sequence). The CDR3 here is CATSGRAGDQPQHF. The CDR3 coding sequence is TGTGCCACCAGCGGACGGGCGGGGGATCAGCCCCAGCATTTT.

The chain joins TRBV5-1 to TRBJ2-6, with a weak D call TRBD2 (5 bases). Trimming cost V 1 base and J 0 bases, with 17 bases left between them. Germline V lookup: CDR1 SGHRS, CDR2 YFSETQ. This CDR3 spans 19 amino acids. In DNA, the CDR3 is TGCGCCAGCAGCTTGATCTCTAGCTATGGAGGCTCTGGGGCCAACGTCCTGACTTTC. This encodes CASSLISSYGGSGANVLTF.

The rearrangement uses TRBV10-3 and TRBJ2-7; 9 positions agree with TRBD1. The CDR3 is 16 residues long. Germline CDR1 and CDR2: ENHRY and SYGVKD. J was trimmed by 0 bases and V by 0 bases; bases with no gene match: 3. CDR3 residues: CAISESRTGDSYEQYF. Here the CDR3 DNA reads TGTGCCATCAGTGAGTCGAGGACAGGGGACTCCTACGAGCAGTACTTC.

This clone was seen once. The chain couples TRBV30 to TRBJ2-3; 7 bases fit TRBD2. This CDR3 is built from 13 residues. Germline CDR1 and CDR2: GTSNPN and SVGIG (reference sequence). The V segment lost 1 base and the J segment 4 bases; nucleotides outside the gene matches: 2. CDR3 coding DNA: TGTGCCTGGAGTGGGGAGGGCGCAGATACGCAGTATTTT. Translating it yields CAWSGEGADTQYF.

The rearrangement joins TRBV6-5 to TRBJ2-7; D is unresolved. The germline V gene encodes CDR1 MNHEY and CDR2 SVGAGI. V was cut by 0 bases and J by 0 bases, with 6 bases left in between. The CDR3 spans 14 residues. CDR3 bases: TGTGCCAGCAGTTACTCTCAGGACTCCTACGAGCAGTACTTC. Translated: CASSYSQDSYEQYF.

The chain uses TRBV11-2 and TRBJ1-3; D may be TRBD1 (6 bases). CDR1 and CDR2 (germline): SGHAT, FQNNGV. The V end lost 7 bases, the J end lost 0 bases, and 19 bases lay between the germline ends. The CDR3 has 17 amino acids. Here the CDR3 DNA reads TGTGCCAGCACCTTTTACAAACAGGGACCCTCTGGAAACACCATATATTTT. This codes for CASTFYKQGPSGNTIYF.

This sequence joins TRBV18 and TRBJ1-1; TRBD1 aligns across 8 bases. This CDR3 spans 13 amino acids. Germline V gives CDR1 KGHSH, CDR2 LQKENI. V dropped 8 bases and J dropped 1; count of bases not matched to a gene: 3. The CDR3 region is CASAGQGNTEAFF. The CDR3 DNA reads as TGTGCCAGCGCTGGACAGGGGAACACTGAAGCTTTCTTT.

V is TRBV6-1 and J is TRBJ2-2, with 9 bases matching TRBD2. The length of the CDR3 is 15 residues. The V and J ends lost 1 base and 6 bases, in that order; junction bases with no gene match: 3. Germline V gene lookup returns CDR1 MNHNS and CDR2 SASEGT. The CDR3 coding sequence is TGTGCCAGCAGTGAAGTGGGACTAGCTTCCGGGGAGCTGTTTTTT. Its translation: CASSEVGLASGELFF.

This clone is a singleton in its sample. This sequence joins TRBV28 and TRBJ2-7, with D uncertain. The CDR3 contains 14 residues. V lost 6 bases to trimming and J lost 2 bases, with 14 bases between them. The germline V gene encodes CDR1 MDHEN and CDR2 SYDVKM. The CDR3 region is CASSTYHATYEQYF. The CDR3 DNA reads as TGTGCCAGCAGCACCTATCATGCAACCTACGAGCAGTACTTC.

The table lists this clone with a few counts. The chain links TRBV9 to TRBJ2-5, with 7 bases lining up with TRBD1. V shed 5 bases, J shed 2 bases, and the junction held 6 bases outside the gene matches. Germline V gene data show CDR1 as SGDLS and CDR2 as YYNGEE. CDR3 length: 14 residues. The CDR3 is CASSEQGRQETQYF. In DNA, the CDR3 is TGTGCCAGCAGTGAACAGGGGCGACAAGAGACCCAGTACTTC. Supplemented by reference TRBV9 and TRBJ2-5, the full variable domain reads DSGVTQTPKHLITATGQRVTLRCSPRSGDLSVYWYQQSLDQGLQFLIQYYNGEERAKGNILERFSAQQFPDLHSELNLSSLELGDSALYFCASSEQGRQETQYFGPGTRLLVL.

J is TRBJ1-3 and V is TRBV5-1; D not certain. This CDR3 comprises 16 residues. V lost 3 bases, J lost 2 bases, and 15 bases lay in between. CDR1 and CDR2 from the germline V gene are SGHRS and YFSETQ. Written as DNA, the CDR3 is TGCGCCAGCAGCTCAAAAGCCCTGGTAGCTGGAAACACCATATATTTT. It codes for CASSSKALVAGNTIYF.

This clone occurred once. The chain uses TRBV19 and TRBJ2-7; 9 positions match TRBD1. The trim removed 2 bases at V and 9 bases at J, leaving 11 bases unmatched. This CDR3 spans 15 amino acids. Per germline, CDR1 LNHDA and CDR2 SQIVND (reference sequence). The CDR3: CASSIKKDRGLRQYF. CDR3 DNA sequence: TGTGCCAGTAGTATAAAAAAGGACAGGGGACTTCGGCAGTACTTC.

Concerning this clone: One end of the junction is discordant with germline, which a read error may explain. CDR3 in amino acids: CAWSVRGRRGYPF. The CDR3 DNA reads TGTGCCTGGAGTGTCAGGGGGAGACGGGGCTACCCCTTC. The V and J genes are TRBV30 and TRBJ1-2, with 7 bases that match TRBD1. This CDR3 has 13 residues. The germline gives CDR1 GTSNPN, CDR2 SVGIG (reference sequence).